What follows is one TCR beta chain and its context. The antigen remains undetermined. The CDR3 is 15 residues long. With 6 bases clipped from V and 1 base from J, the junction kept 3 bases outside the gene matches. This specimen belongs to a study of cytomegalovirus exposure and HLA in healthy donors. Study-level results: Some TCR beta chains (roughly 160 of them) were listed as cytomegalovirus-associated. The number of N-insertions in an Asian-associated ancestry cluster was reportedly below the approximately 700-donor mean in a later analysis.

A multiplex PCR was run with 60 Vbeta primers and 13 Jbeta primers. In the authors' workflow: In a later analysis, of roughly 73 million unique beta chains, roughly 10 million appeared in at least two donors. TCRdb's table, derived via immunoSEQ multiplex PCR, lists solely in-frame clones and lacks some. V, J and clone size are taken as reported in that table, and D and trimming were inferred from the DNA itself. Of over 150,000 clones in the sample, approximately 72% are singletons; the top ten hold 1.4% to 1.5%. Sample: PBMCs. The clonotype was recovered from a man aged 50 or older in good health and CMV-seronegative. The chain joins TRBV23-1 to TRBJ2-2; 9 nucleotides match TRBD1. TRBV23-1 carries the ORF label, with uncertain function. CDR3 DNA: TGCGCCAGCAGGGGGACAGGGAAGAACACCGGGGAGCTGTTTTTT. Protein: CASRGTGKNTGELFF.